This T cell receptor beta chain was profiled in a study of blood T cell repertoires in COVID-19. The CDR3 runs 15 residues. V dropped 2 bases and J dropped 4 bases, with 14 bases sitting between them. Germline V gene sequence: CDR1 MNHEY, CDR2 SVGEGT. Profiling relied on immunoSEQ multiplex PCR, and the TCRdb table lists in-frame clones only, not all of them. In the table there are hundreds of thousands of clones, nearly 90% of which are singletons. Cohort placement rested on clinical history that participants reported themselves. Source material: PBMCs or T cells enriched from blood (not recorded which). This chain joins TRBV6-2 or TRBV6-3 and TRBJ1-1; D might be TRBD1 (5 bases). The clonotype was recovered from a woman aged 45-65 years who had been exposed to COVID-19. CDR3 sequence: CASSYPARGITEAFF. The CDR3 coding sequence is TGTGCCAGCAGTTACCCCGCCCGGGGGATCACTGAAGCTTTCTTT.